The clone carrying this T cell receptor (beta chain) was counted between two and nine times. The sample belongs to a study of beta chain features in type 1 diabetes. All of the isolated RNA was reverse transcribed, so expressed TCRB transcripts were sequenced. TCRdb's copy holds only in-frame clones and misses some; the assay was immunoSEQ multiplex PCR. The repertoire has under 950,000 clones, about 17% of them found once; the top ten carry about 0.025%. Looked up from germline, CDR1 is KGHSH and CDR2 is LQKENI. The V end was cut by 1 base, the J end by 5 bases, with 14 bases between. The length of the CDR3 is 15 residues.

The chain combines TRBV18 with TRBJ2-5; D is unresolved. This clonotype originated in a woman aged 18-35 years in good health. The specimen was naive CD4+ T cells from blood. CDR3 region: CASSPLSRVRETQYF. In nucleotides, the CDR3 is TGTGCCAGCTCACCACTCAGTCGAGTGCGGGAGACCCAGTACTTC.